What follows are 5 T cell receptor beta chains derived from one specimen sequenced in a study of blood T cell repertoires in COVID-19. This table comes from immunoSEQ multiplex PCR, and its TCRdb copy is limited to in-frame clones, with some not included. Here the sample spans approximately 74,000 clones, 88% being singletons. What was sequenced was peripheral blood. The receptors derive from a man between 65 and 79 years old with acute or convalescent COVID-19.

The rearrangement joins TRBV6-6 to TRBJ1-5; the D gene is possibly TRBD1 (5 bases). With 0 bases removed from V and 6 bases from J, the gap between germline ends came to 12 bases. This CDR3 contains 15 residues. Germline V gene lookup returns CDR1 MNHNY and CDR2 SVGAGI (reference sequence). CDR3 in DNA: TGTGCCAGCAGTTACTCAGGGGCCTCTGGTCAGCCCCAGCATTTT. This translates into CASSYSGASGQPQHF.

J is TRBJ1-5 and V is TRBV2, with D uncertain. In germline, CDR1 is SNHLY, CDR2 FYNNEI. The CDR3 is 13 residues long. V lost 4 bases, J lost 6 bases, and 10 bases lay in between. The CDR3 DNA sequence: TGTGCCAGCAGTGTCGACAAAGTTCAGCCCCAGCATTTT. The encoded protein is CASSVDKVQPQHF.

The V gene is TRBV9, the J gene TRBJ2-3; 8 bases fit TRBD1. The germline V gene has CDR1 SGDLS and CDR2 YYNGEE. V shed 3 bases, J shed 0 bases, and the junction held 3 bases outside the gene matches. The CDR3 contains 15 residues. DNA of the CDR3: TGTGCCAGCAGCGCCAGACAGGGGAGCACAGATACGCAGTATTTT. Amino acids: CASSARQGSTDTQYF.

This chain joins TRBV11-2 and TRBJ2-7; D gene ambiguous. Looked up from germline, CDR1 is SGHAT and CDR2 is FQNNGV. Trimming cost V 7 bases and J 0 bases, with 13 bases left between them. This CDR3 is 14 amino acids long. The CDR3 is CASTPQVSSYEQYF. In DNA form, the CDR3 reads TGTGCCAGCACCCCGCAGGTATCCTCCTACGAGCAGTACTTC.

In regard to this clone: No conserved phenylalanine or tryptophan ends this CDR3, so it is likely a read error. The limits of the CDR3 on the DNA are not certain, so only TCRdb's listed CDR3 is given. The chain couples TRBV28 to TRBJ1-2; the table assigns TRBD1, which was not confirmed against the DNA. The CDR3 spans 11 residues, counting both ends. Germline loops: CDR1 MDHEN, CDR2 SYDVKM. This chain's CDR3 is CASSSVMTGSL.